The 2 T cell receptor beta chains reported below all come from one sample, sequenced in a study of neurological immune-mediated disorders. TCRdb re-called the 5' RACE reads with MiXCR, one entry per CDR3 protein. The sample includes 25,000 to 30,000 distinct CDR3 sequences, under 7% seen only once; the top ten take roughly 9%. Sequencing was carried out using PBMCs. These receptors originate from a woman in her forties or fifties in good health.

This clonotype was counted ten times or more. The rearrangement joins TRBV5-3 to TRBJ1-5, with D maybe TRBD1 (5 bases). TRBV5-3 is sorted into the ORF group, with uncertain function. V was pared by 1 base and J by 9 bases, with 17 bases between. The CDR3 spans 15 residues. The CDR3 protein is CARSLCAGCMLPQHF. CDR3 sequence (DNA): TGTGCCAGAAGCTTGTGTGCAGGGTGTATGCTGCCCCAGCATTTT.

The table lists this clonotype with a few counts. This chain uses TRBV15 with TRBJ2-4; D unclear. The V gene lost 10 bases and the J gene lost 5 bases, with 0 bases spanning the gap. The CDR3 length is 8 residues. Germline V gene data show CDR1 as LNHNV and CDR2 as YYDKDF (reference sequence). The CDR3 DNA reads TGTGCCAAAAACATTCAGTACTTC. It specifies CAKNIQYF.